This T cell receptor beta chain derives from a study of blood T cell repertoires in COVID-19. This CDR3 region has 19 residues. V gave up 0 bases and J gave up 0 bases, with 15 bases separating them. The germline V gene has CDR1 ENHRY and CDR2 SYGVKD. Repertoires were generated with immunoSEQ multiplex PCR, while TCRdb's copy carries only in-frame clones and drops some. This table has approximately 85,000 clones, 90% appearing once. The chain links TRBV10-3 to TRBJ1-6; perhaps TRBD1 as D (6 bases). The sequencing input was peripheral blood. The source of this sequence is a woman aged 80 or over with active or convalescent COVID-19. The chain's CDR3 is CAISESFMGQSSYNSPLHF. The CDR3 nucleotides read TGTGCCATCAGTGAGTCGTTTATGGGACAAAGCTCCTATAATTCACCCCTCCACTTT.